This T cell receptor beta chain appears in the sequencing data of a study of cytomegalovirus exposure and HLA in healthy donors. Study overall: Of all 400 or so donors who were genotyped, under 90% belonged to the Caucasian-associated ancestry cluster.

This CDR3 is built from 14 residues. The V end was cut by 1 base, the J end by 7 bases, with 14 bases between. Germline assignment: CDR1 GTSNPN and CDR2 SVGIG (reference sequence). Study-wide results and limits: Within an earlier analysis, most TCR beta V segments proved productive either about 90% or about 30% of the time. TCR beta sequences reportedly predicted most subjects' HLA-A and HLA-B alleles accurately. Clonal expansion was found to be greater in HLA-associated TCR beta chains than in equally common others in a later analysis.

The PCR contained 60 Vbeta and 13 Jbeta primers. TCRdb's copy holds only in-frame clones and misses some; the assay was immunoSEQ multiplex PCR. Here the sample spans about 270,000 clones, under 80% being singletons. A remark on this clone: What it recognizes is unknown.

Source material: PBMCs. This clonotype was sampled from a female donor in good health and CMV-seronegative. The chain joins TRBV30 to TRBJ2-1, with a possible D match to TRBD2 (7 bases). The CDR3 reads CAWSGREGGNEQFF. The CDR3 region has the DNA TGTGCCTGGAGTGGTAGGGAGGGGGGGAATGAGCAGTTCTTC.